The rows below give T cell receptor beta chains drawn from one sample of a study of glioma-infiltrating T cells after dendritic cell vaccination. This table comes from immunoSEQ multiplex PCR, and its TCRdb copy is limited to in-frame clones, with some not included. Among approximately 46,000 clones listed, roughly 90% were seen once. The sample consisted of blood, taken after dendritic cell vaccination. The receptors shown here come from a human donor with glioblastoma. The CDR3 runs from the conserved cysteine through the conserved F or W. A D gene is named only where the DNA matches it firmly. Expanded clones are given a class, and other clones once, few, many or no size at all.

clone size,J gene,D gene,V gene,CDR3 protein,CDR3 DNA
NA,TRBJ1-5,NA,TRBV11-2,CASSARPGQNPQHF,TGTGCCAGCAGCGCCCGCCCAGGACAGAATCCCCAGCATTTT
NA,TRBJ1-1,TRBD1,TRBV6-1,CASVLAGGSNTEAFF,TGTGCCAGCGTTCTGGCAGGGGGATCAAACACTGAAGCTTTCTTT
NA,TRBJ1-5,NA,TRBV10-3,CAISDANNQPQHF,TGTGCCATCAGTGACGCGAACAATCAGCCCCAGCATTTT
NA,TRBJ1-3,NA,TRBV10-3,CAISTSSGNTIYF,TGTGCCATCAGTACAAGCTCTGGAAACACCATATATTTT
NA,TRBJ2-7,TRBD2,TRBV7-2,CASSLAREGYEQYF,TGTGCCAGCAGCTTAGCAAGGGAGGGCTACGAGCAGTACTTC
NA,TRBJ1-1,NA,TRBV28,CASSFHSTGGNTEAFF,TGTGCCAGCAGTTTCCATTCGACGGGGGGTAACACTGAAGCTTTCTTT
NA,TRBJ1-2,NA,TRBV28,CASSFPTPGTYGYTF,TGTGCCAGCAGTTTCCCAACCCCGGGAACCTATGGCTACACCTTC
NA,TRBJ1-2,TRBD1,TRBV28,CASLEKTGLDGYTF,TGTGCAAGTTTGGAGAAGACAGGGCTAGACGGCTACACCTTC
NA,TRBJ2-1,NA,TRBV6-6,CASSPSETSGEQFF,TGTGCCAGCAGCCCCTCGGAGACCTCTGGGGAGCAGTTCTTC
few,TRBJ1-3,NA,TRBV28,CASSLPKNTIYF,TGTGCCAGCAGTTTGCCTAAGAACACCATATATTTT
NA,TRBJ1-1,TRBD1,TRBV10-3,CAISETGENTEAFF,TGTGCCATCAGTGAGACAGGGGAGAACACTGAAGCTTTCTTT
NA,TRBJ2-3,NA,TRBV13,CASSLRAGQSTDTQYF,TGTGCCAGCAGCTTAAGGGCGGGACAGAGCACAGATACGCAGTATTTT
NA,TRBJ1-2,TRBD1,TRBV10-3,CAIRPQGDYGYTF,TGTGCCATCAGGCCACAGGGGGACTATGGCTACACCTTC
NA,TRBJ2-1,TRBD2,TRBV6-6,CASSYISGNNEQFF,TGTGCCAGCAGTTACATTAGCGGGAACAATGAGCAGTTCTTC
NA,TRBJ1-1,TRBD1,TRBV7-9,CASSTRQGSGEAFF,TGTGCCAGCAGCACGCGACAGGGATCAGGTGAAGCTTTCTTT
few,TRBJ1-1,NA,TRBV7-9,CASSLHQGNTEAFF,TGTGCCAGCAGCCTACACCAGGGGAACACTGAAGCTTTCTTT
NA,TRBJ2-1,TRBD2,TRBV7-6,CASSSLAGGIVHNEQFF,TGTGCCAGCAGCTCTCTAGCGGGAGGCATTGTACACAATGAGCAGTTCTTC
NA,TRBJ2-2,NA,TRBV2,CASSGGVGTGELFF,TGTGCCAGCAGTGGCGGGGTAGGAACCGGGGAGCTGTTTTTT
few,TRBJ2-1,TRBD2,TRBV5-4,CASSDGGSEQFF,TGTGCCAGCAGCGACGGCGGGAGTGAGCAGTTCTTC
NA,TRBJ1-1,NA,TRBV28,CASSLIPTAPEAFF,TGTGCCAGCAGTTTAATACCGACAGCCCCTGAAGCTTTCTTT
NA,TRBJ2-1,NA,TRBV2,CASSRTPYNEQFF,TGTGCCAGCAGCCGGACACCCTACAATGAGCAGTTCTTC
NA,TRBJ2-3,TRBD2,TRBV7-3,CASRGGATDTQYF,TGTGCCAGCAGGGGAGGGGCCACAGATACGCAGTATTTT
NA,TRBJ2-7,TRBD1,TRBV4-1,CASSPGDSYEQYF,TGCGCCAGCAGCCCTGGGGACAGCTACGAGCAGTACTTC
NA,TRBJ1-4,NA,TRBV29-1,CSVSIGGTNEKLFF,TGCAGCGTATCTATCGGGGGGACCAATGAAAAACTGTTTTTT
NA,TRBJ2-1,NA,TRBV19,CASSIRRWADLDEQFF,TGTGCCAGTAGTATCCGGAGGTGGGCGGACTTGGATGAGCAGTTCTTC
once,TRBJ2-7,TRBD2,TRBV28,CASSRTSGIREQYF,TGTGCCAGCAGCAGGACTAGCGGGATTCGCGAGCAGTACTTC
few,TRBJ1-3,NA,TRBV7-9,CASSFDSSGNTIYF,TGTGCCAGCAGCTTCGACAGCTCTGGAAACACCATATATTTT
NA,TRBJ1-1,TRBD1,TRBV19,CASSRRTGQNTEAFF,TGTGCCAGTAGTAGGAGGACAGGGCAGAACACTGAAGCTTTCTTT
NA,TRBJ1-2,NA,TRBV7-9,CASSLWQVPYGYTF,TGTGCCAGCAGCTTATGGCAGGTTCCCTATGGCTACACCTTC
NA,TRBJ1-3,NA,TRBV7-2,CASSFARGGTGNTIYF,TGTGCCAGCAGCTTCGCCCGCGGGGGAACTGGAAACACCATATATTTT
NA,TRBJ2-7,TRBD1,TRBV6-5,CASSPGQGSYEQYF,TGTGCCAGCAGTCCGGGACAGGGGTCCTACGAGCAGTACTTC
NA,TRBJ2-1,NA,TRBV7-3,CASSLMGRDNEQFF,TGTGCCAGCAGCCTGATGGGCCGTGACAATGAGCAGTTCTTC
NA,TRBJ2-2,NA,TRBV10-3,CATGTSDANTGELFF,TGTGCCACTGGCACTAGTGACGCGAACACCGGGGAGCTGTTTTTT
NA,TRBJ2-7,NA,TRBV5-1,CASSPPGYEQYF,TGCGCCAGCAGCCCGCCGGGCTACGAGCAGTACTTC
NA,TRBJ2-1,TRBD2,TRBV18,CASSPPRLADYNEQFF,TGTGCCAGCTCACCACCGAGACTAGCAGATTACAATGAGCAGTTCTTC
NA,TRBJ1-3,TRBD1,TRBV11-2,CASSSRDRSDTIYF,TGTGCCAGCAGCTCCAGGGACAGGTCGGACACCATATATTTT
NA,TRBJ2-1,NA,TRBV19,CASSIALTSFGGEQFF,TGTGCCAGTAGTATAGCCCTGACTAGTTTCGGTGGTGAGCAGTTCTTC
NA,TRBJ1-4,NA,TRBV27,CASSFLGAANEKLFF,TGTGCCAGCAGTTTTCTGGGGGCAGCTAATGAAAAACTGTTTTTT
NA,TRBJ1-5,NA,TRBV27,CASGRLVNQPQHF,TGTGCCAGCGGAAGACTCGTGAATCAGCCCCAGCATTTT
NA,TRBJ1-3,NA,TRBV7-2,CASSRDRDTGNTIYF,TGTGCCAGCAGCCGAGATCGGGATACGGGGAACACCATATATTTT
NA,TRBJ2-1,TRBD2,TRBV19,CASSNKLAGGLYNEQFF,TGTGCCAGTAGTAACAAACTAGCGGGAGGGCTCTACAATGAGCAGTTCTTC
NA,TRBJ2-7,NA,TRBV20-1,CSALGQRVYF,TGCAGTGCCCTAGGACAGCGAGTTTACTTC
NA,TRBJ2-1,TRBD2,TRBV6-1,CASLLAGVGNEQFF,TGTGCCAGCCTTCTAGCGGGAGTTGGGAATGAGCAGTTCTTC
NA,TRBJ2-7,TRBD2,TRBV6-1,CASRGWGGSYEQYF,TGTGCCAGCAGGGGGTGGGGGGGTTCCTACGAGCAGTACTTC
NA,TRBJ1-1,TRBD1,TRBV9,CASSVAGQGKTEAFF,TGTGCCAGCAGCGTAGCAGGACAGGGGAAGACTGAAGCTTTCTTT
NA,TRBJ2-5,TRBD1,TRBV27,CASHPQGDQETQYF,TGTGCCAGCCACCCCCAGGGGGACCAAGAGACCCAGTACTTC
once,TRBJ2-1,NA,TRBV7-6,CASSGLGLRHGNEQFF,TGTGCCAGCAGCGGCCTGGGGCTAAGGCACGGTAATGAGCAGTTCTTC
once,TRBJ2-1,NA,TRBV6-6,CASSSYMGGNEQFF,TGTGCCAGCAGTTCATACATGGGAGGCAATGAGCAGTTCTTC
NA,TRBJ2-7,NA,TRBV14,CASSRQTINYEQYF,TGTGCCAGCAGCCGACAAACCATTAACTACGAGCAGTACTTC
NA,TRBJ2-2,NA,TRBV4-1,CASSQAQGSDGELFF,TGCGCCAGCAGCCAAGCTCAGGGGTCGGACGGGGAGCTGTTTTTT
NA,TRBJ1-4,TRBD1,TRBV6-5,CASRRTGRGEKLFF,TGTGCCAGCAGAAGGACAGGGAGGGGTGAAAAACTGTTTTTT
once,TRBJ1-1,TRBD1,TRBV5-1,CASSWDRAVMNTEAFF,TGCGCCAGCAGCTGGGACAGGGCGGTCATGAACACTGAAGCTTTCTTT
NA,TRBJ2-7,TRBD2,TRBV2,CASSEASGGGEQYF,TGTGCCAGCAGTGAAGCTTCGGGAGGGGGCGAGCAGTACTTC
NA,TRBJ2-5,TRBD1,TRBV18,CASSPPNQGQVGTQYF,TGTGCCAGCTCACCACCAAACCAGGGACAGGTGGGGACCCAGTACTTC
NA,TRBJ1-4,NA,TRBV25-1,CASGSRTGLLGEKLFF,TGTGCCAGCGGCTCCCGAACGGGGTTGCTAGGGGAAAAACTGTTTTTT
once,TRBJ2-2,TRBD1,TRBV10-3,CATKGSDRGSTGELFF,TGTGCCACGAAGGGGAGCGACAGGGGATCCACCGGGGAGCTGTTTTTT
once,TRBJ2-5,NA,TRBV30,CAWSVQGGQETQYF,TGTGCCTGGAGTGTACAGGGAGGGCAAGAGACCCAGTACTTC
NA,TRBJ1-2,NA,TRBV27,CASSLRSFGGVGGYTF,TGTGCCAGCAGTTTAAGGTCATTCGGGGGGGTCGGCGGCTACACCTTC
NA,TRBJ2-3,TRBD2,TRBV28,CASSPSSGSRGPQQYF,TGTGCCAGCAGTCCCTCTAGCGGGAGTAGGGGGCCTCAGCAGTATTTT